The source of this T cell receptor (beta chain) is a study of cytomegalovirus exposure and HLA in healthy donors. General observations from the study: In a later analysis, CMV-associated beta chains were mostly HLA-associated, it appeared. Analyzed later, association rates of TCRs varied across HLA loci, with DRB1 most and HLA-C fewest.

To note about this clone: The antigen remains unidentified.

The germline gives CDR1 KGHSH, CDR2 LQKENI. The CDR3 runs 14 residues. Trimming removed 4 bases at V and 8 bases at J, with 14 bases between. This PCR relied on a set of 60 Vbeta primers and 13 Jbeta primers. Sequenced by immunoSEQ multiplex PCR; TCRdb stores in-frame clones only, minus some. The sample table includes about 65,000 clones. The chain has TRBV18 and TRBJ1-4, with D perhaps TRBD1 (5 bases). The sequence was collected from a boy younger than 18 in good health and CMV-seronegative. Sequencing used PBMCs. The CDR3, as DNA: TGTGCCAGCTCACAGGACATCGAGGTCGAAAAACTGTTTTTT. Translation: CASSQDIEVEKLFF.